The 30 T cell receptor beta chains below all came from one sample that was sequenced in a study of T cells in Graves' hyperthyroidism and ophthalmopathy. Amplified TCR beta CDR3 regions derived from RNA transcripts. The HTBI primer set was used in a first-round RT-PCR of the TCR CDR3. TCRdb fed the multiplex PCR reads into MiXCR, producing one record per CDR3 protein. Among some 800,000 distinct CDR3 sequences listed, 38% were seen once. Sequencing used blood. These receptors all stem from a young man with Graves' hyperthyroidism.

The chain carries TRBV5-4 and TRBJ1-1; D unclear. Trimming cost V 0 bases and J 5 bases, with 11 bases left between them. The CDR3 sequence is 14 residues long. The germline V gene encodes CDR1 SGHNT and CDR2 YYREEE (reference sequence). CDR3 coding DNA: TGTGCCAGCAGCTTGGTAATCGAGGGAACTGAAGCTTTCTTT. It yields the protein CASSLVIEGTEAFF.

There are a few counts of this clonotype. The chain carries TRBV12-3 or TRBV12-4 and TRBJ1-1; D not certain. This CDR3 is 12 amino acids long. Trimming cost V 6 bases and J 6 bases, with 11 bases left between them. The CDR3 bases are TGTGCCAGCAGCCCTCGCTCAGCTGAAGCTTTCTTT. This sequence encodes CASSPRSAEAFF.

Only a few counts were recorded for this clonotype. V is TRBV20-1 and J is TRBJ2-2, with D perhaps matching TRBD2 (5 bases). V was trimmed by 0 bases and J by 3 bases, leaving 11 bases between them. This CDR3 is 15 amino acids long. Germline lookup yields CDR1 DFQATT and CDR2 SNEGSKA (reference sequence). The CDR3 DNA sequence: TGCAGTGCTAGAGATCGACCCGGGGACACCGGGGAGCTGTTTTTT. As protein: CSARDRPGDTGELFF.

This clonotype was detected many times. This chain uses TRBV10-3 with TRBJ2-7; D gene ambiguous. Trimming removed 2 bases at V and 12 bases at J, with 17 bases between. Germline V gene sequence: CDR1 ENHRY, CDR2 SYGVKD. The CDR3 is 13 amino acids. CDR3 amino acids: CAISEPPDRRAYF. CDR3 DNA: TGTGCCATCAGTGAGCCCCCCGATCGCCGAGCGTACTTC.

In regard to this clonotype: A much larger clone sits a single nucleotide away, making a read error possible. The V call is TRBV7-9, the J call TRBJ2-7; 9 bases are a match to TRBD1. From germline, CDR1 is SEHNR and CDR2 FQNEAQ (reference sequence). This CDR3 is built from 15 residues. V shed 5 bases and J 1 base; nucleotides not matched to a gene: 6. The CDR3, as DNA: TGTGCCAGCAGCGGCTCCGGGACAGGGTCCTACGAGCAGTACTTC. Protein sequence: CASSGSGTGSYEQYF.

The chain joins TRBV6-1 to TRBJ1-1; D uncertain. This CDR3 is built from 16 residues. V lost 2 bases, J lost 2 bases, and 15 bases lay in between. In germline, CDR1 is MNHNS, CDR2 SASEGT. This CDR3 reads CASSESRSWDNTEAFF. CDR3 in DNA: TGTGCCAGCAGTGAAAGCCGGAGTTGGGATAACACTGAAGCTTTCTTT.

The sample holds many counts of this clonotype. V and J are TRBV10-3 and TRBJ1-3; TRBD1 agrees at 7 bases. The V gene end was trimmed by 5 bases and the J gene end by 3 bases; junction bases not matched to a gene: 4. CDR1 is ENHRY, CDR2 SYGVKD, per germline. CDR3 length equals 14 residues. This CDR3 reads CAISSGTDGNTIYF. CDR3 in DNA: TGTGCCATCAGTTCCGGGACAGATGGAAACACCATATATTTT.

The genes are TRBV12-3 or TRBV12-4 and TRBJ1-1, with D perhaps TRBD1 (5 bases). The CDR3 extends over 17 amino acids. Trimming shortened V by 5 bases and J by 0 bases, and 19 bases separated the two germline ends. The CDR3 is CASSLPTTTAMNTEAFF. CDR3 DNA sequence: TGTGCCAGCAGTCTCCCCACCACGACAGCAATGAACACTGAAGCTTTCTTT.

The V gene is TRBV11-2, the J gene TRBJ2-5; weak D call: TRBD2 (8 bases). The germline gives CDR1 SGHAT, CDR2 FQNNGV. Trimming took 8 bases from V and 7 from J, leaving 20 bases between them. The CDR3 consists of 14 residues. The CDR3: CASQGGLAGGTQYF. CDR3 sequence (DNA): TGTGCCAGCCAGGGGGGGCTAGCGGGCGGGACCCAGTACTTC.

The chain links TRBV19 to TRBJ2-7; D is perhaps TRBD2 (5 bases). CDR1 LNHDA and CDR2 SQIVND come from the germline V gene (reference sequence). This CDR3 has 15 amino acids. The V end lost 3 bases, the J end lost 0 bases, and 12 bases lay between the germline ends. CDR3 nucleotides: TGTGCCAGTAGTATGACTCCTGGGAGCTCCTACGAGCAGTACTTC. Translating it yields CASSMTPGSSYEQYF.

This clonotype was seen more than once but under ten times. V is TRBV6-6 and J is TRBJ2-2, with 8 bases fitting TRBD2. CDR3 length equals 16 residues. CDR1 is MNHNY, CDR2 SVGAGI, per germline (reference sequence). The V segment lost 2 bases and the J segment 1 base; nucleotides outside the gene matches: 3. CDR3 sequence: CASSYILAGNTGELFF. The CDR3 DNA sequence: TGTGCCAGCAGTTACATCCTAGCGGGGAACACCGGGGAGCTGTTTTTT.

The gene calls are TRBV2 and TRBJ1-5, with D possibly being TRBD1 (5 bases). V was cut by 4 bases and J by 7 bases, with 14 bases left in between. CDR1 and CDR2 from the germline V gene are SNHLY and FYNNEI. This CDR3 contains 14 residues. The CDR3 loop reads CASSALLGGQPQHF. CDR3 in DNA: TGTGCCAGCAGTGCCCTTTTGGGGGGACAGCCCCAGCATTTT.

The chain links TRBV29-1 to TRBJ1-1, with 7 nucleotides matching TRBD1. Trimming cost V 1 base and J 5 bases; bases outside gene matches: 16. Germline-derived CDR1 and CDR2 are SQVTM and ANQGSEA. The CDR3 runs to 17 residues. DNA for the CDR3: TGCAGCGTTGAAGGTCTCGGGACAGAGGGATTAGGGACTGAAGCTTTCTTT. This encodes CSVEGLGTEGLGTEAFF.

In this sample, this clonotype turned up a few times. The chain recombines TRBV6-5 with TRBJ2-2; unclear D gene. The CDR3 runs to 11 residues. V was shortened by 6 bases and J by 7 bases, with 6 bases between the two germline ends. Germline V gives CDR1 MNHEY, CDR2 SVGAGI. For the CDR3, the DNA is TGTGCCAGCAGACTAAACGGGGAGCTGTTTTTT. Translating gives CASRLNGELFF.

This clonotype was found a few times. The chain recombines TRBV5-1 with TRBJ1-5; possible D gene TRBD1, 5 bases. The CDR3 is made up of 14 amino acids. Trimming left V 4 bases short and J 7 bases short, with 15 bases between. Germline loops: CDR1 SGHRS, CDR2 YFSETQ. CDR3: CASSQGHSLQPQHF. The CDR3 region has the DNA TGCGCCAGCAGCCAGGGTCATAGCCTCCAGCCCCAGCATTTT.

With respect to this clonotype: One base away lies a much larger clone, so this may be a sequencing read error. The V gene is TRBV20-1, the J gene TRBJ2-7; 7 bases agree with TRBD2. The CDR3 length is 14 residues. In germline, CDR1 is DFQATT, CDR2 SNEGSKA (reference sequence). Trimming at V came to 5 bases and at J to 5 bases, leaving 12 bases not matched to a gene. CDR3 sequence (DNA): TGCAGTGCTGCCTCAGGCGGGGGAGACAACGAGCAGTACTTC. Amino acid sequence: CSAASGGGDNEQYF.

This clonotype was picked up many times. The V call is TRBV2, the J call TRBJ2-6; D is possibly TRBD1 (6 bases). The CDR3 consists of 18 residues. Germline assignment: CDR1 SNHLY and CDR2 FYNNEI. V lost 7 bases, J lost 2 bases, and 21 bases lay in between. Here the CDR3 reads CASIPRGTPLTGANVLTF. DNA of the CDR3: TGTGCCAGCATCCCCCGAGGGACACCACTTACTGGGGCCAACGTCCTGACTTTC.

The genes are TRBV20-1 and TRBJ2-7; TRBD1 matches at 7 bases. The germline V gene has CDR1 DFQATT and CDR2 SNEGSKA (reference sequence). V was pared by 5 bases and J by 0 bases, with 7 bases of the junction left unmatched. This CDR3 spans 14 amino acids. CDR3 nucleotides: TGCAGTGCTCGACCGACAGGGACCTCCTACGAGCAGTACTTC. Encoded protein: CSARPTGTSYEQYF.

This clonotype appeared once. The CDR3 sequence is CASSDSGGPETQYF. Written as DNA, the CDR3 is TGCGCCAGCAGTGACAGCGGGGGGCCAGAGACCCAGTACTTC. This chain uses TRBV10-2 with TRBJ2-5; 9 positions match TRBD2. The V segment lost 3 bases and the J segment 4 bases; nucleotides outside the gene matches: 3. CDR1 WSHSY and CDR2 SAAADI come from the germline V gene. This CDR3 has 14 residues.

Worth noting for this clonotype: The germline gene is not matched at one end of the junction; a read error may be the cause. The chain combines TRBV6-5 with TRBJ2-7; D is perhaps TRBD1 (5 bases). This CDR3 spans 13 amino acids. Germline CDR1 reads MNHEY; CDR2 reads SVGAGI. CDR3 in amino acids: CASSLAGFDEQCF. The CDR3 DNA follows: TGTGCCAGCAGTTTAGCAGGGTTCGACGAGCAGTGCTTC.

This chain uses TRBV7-3 with TRBJ2-3, with D unresolved. Trimming stripped 4 bases from V and 3 bases from J, with 11 bases between. The CDR3 is made up of 14 amino acids. Germline V gives CDR1 SGHTA, CDR2 FQGTGA. The chain's CDR3 is CASSSHPRTDTQYF. CDR3 in DNA: TGTGCCAGCAGCTCGCACCCGAGAACAGATACGCAGTATTTT.

This chain uses TRBV29-1 with TRBJ1-2; 7 nucleotides align to TRBD1. V was clipped by 8 bases and J by 2 bases; unmatched bases: 2. From germline, CDR1 is SQVTM and CDR2 ANQGSEA. CDR3 length: 11 residues. The chain's CDR3 is CSLGQNYGYTF. In nucleotides, the CDR3 is TGCAGCTTGGGACAGAACTATGGCTACACCTTC.

Only a few counts were recorded for this clonotype. J is TRBJ1-5 and V is TRBV12-3 or TRBV12-4; D uncertain. Trimming left V 3 bases short and J 2 bases short, with 14 bases between. CDR3 size: 16 residues. The CDR3 protein is CASSFSGSLGNQPQHF. CDR3 nucleotides: TGTGCCAGCAGTTTTTCAGGCTCCCTGGGCAATCAGCCCCAGCATTTT.

J is TRBJ1-1 and V is TRBV29-1; D possibly corresponds to TRBD1 (6 bases). Between the trimmed V and J ends, which lost 8 bases and 8 bases, there was a span of 15 bases. This CDR3 contains 11 residues. Germline V gene lookup returns CDR1 SQVTM and CDR2 ANQGSEA. The CDR3 here is CSPEGGIEAFF. CDR3 sequence (DNA): TGCAGCCCCGAGGGGGGAATAGAAGCTTTCTTT.

The sample holds many counts of this clonotype. The chain combines TRBV2 with TRBJ1-5, with D maybe TRBD1 (5 bases). Germline CDR1 reads SNHLY; CDR2 reads FYNNEI. The V end lost 6 bases, the J end lost 1 base, and 7 bases lay between the germline ends. The CDR3 spans 13 residues. For the CDR3, the DNA is TGTGCCAGCAGCCGGGACAGCAATCAGCCCCAGCATTTT. Protein sequence: CASSRDSNQPQHF.

This clonotype was found many times. This chain joins TRBV7-8 and TRBJ1-1; possible D gene TRBD1, 5 bases. Germline assignment: CDR1 SGHVS and CDR2 FQNEAQ. The CDR3 contains 14 residues. The V end lost 4 bases, the J end lost 2 bases, and 11 bases lay between the germline ends. The CDR3 DNA reads as TGTGCCAGCAGCTATGCCAGGGATAACACTGAAGCTTTCTTT. Translated, it gives CASSYARDNTEAFF.

This clonotype was detected ten times or more. The CDR3 sequence is CAIWEGAYEQYF. The CDR3 DNA sequence: TGTGCCATCTGGGAGGGGGCCTACGAGCAGTACTTC. The chain employs TRBV10-3 and TRBJ2-7; possible D gene TRBD2, 7 bases. There are 12 residues in the CDR3. The V gene lost 8 bases and the J gene lost 2 bases, with 10 bases spanning the gap. Germline CDR1 is ENHRY and CDR2 is SYGVKD.

On this clonotype: This may come from a read error, since a much larger clone is one base off. V and J are TRBV5-1 and TRBJ1-5; the D is unclear. There are 13 residues in the CDR3. Germline CDR1 and CDR2: SGHRS and YFSETQ. The V and J ends lost 0 bases and 9 bases respectively, with 10 bases between them. The CDR3 bases are TGCGCCAGCAGCTTGGGCAGACATCGGCCCCAGCATTTT. It encodes CASSLGRHRPQHF.

In this sample, this clonotype turned up many times. The rearrangement links TRBV7-2 to TRBJ2-5; 7 bases match TRBD1. Germline V lookup: CDR1 SGHTA, CDR2 FQGNSA. Germline trimming cut 2 bases from V and 4 bases from J; bases unmatched to any gene: 4. The CDR3 is made up of 14 amino acids. The CDR3 here is CASSLTGELETQYF. The CDR3 nucleotides are TGTGCCAGCAGCTTAACAGGGGAGTTAGAGACCCAGTACTTC.

In its sample, this clonotype was seen a few times. The chain recombines TRBV2 with TRBJ1-1; D is possibly TRBD1 (5 bases). The V and J ends lost 7 bases and 1 base respectively, with 13 bases between them. The germline V gene has CDR1 SNHLY and CDR2 FYNNEI. CDR3 length: 14 residues. The CDR3 sequence is CASKGRAQNTEAFF. CDR3 nucleotide sequence: TGTGCCAGCAAAGGCAGGGCCCAGAACACTGAAGCTTTCTTT.